These 25 T cell receptor beta chains were all obtained from the same sample, sequenced in a study of shared clonotypes between healthy human individuals. Clones were read by immunoSEQ multiplex PCR, and TCRdb kept only the in-frame ones, dropping some. The sample includes 850,000 to 1,100,000 clones, roughly 80% of them seen just once. Sequenced material: memory CD4+ T cells from PBMCs. Subset described: CD45RA-negative fraction. Receptors originate from a man aged 18-30 years in good health. Some clones in this sample may be carry-over from other donors' samples.

This chain connects TRBV11-3 to TRBJ2-3; a weak D match, TRBD2 (5 bases). Germline V lookup: CDR1 SGHNT, CDR2 YENEEA. V was trimmed by 2 bases and J by 0 bases, leaving 12 bases between them. CDR3 size: 16 residues. CDR3 protein: CASSLLGGTSTDTQYF. The CDR3 DNA sequence: TGTGCCAGCAGCTTACTCGGAGGTACTAGCACAGATACGCAGTATTTT.

This clone was seen at least ten times. The rearrangement links TRBV6-1 to TRBJ2-7; D might be TRBD2 (5 bases). The V gene lost 8 bases and the J gene lost 0 bases, with 14 bases spanning the gap. This CDR3 region has 14 residues. Germline CDR1 is MNHNS and CDR2 is SASEGT. CDR3 sequence (DNA): TGTGCCAGCTCCCGGGCTCGGGACTCCTACGAGCAGTACTTC. It codes for CASSRARDSYEQYF.

The rearrangement uses TRBV18 and TRBJ1-3; unclear D gene. V was pared by 2 bases and J by 0 bases, with 5 bases between. The V gene's germline CDR1 is KGHSH and CDR2 LQKENI. CDR3 size: 14 residues. The CDR3 reads CASSPASSGNTIYF. CDR3 nucleotide sequence: TGTGCCAGCTCACCAGCAAGCTCTGGAAACACCATATATTTT.

The chain joins TRBV7-2 to TRBJ2-3, with D unclear. Germline assignment: CDR1 SGHTA and CDR2 FQGNSA. The V and J ends lost 5 bases and 3 bases respectively, with 12 bases between them. The CDR3 covers 14 residues. For the CDR3, the DNA is TGTGCCAGCAGCACGGACCCTATGACAGATACGCAGTATTTT. It translates to CASSTDPMTDTQYF.

The V call is TRBV5-1, the J call TRBJ1-3; D unclear. The CDR3 spans 16 residues. V dropped 0 bases and J dropped 0 bases, with 10 bases sitting between them. Germline CDR1 SGHRS, CDR2 YFSETQ. CDR3 in amino acids: CASSLAGSSSGNTIYF. The CDR3 region has the DNA TGCGCCAGCAGCTTGGCCGGGAGTTCCTCTGGAAACACCATATATTTT.

CDR3 in DNA: TGTGCCAGCAGTGTCCTTGGTTCAGGGGTAGGGTACGAGCAGTACTTC. Translation: CASSVLGSGVGYEQYF. This chain links TRBV6-1 with TRBJ2-7, with D perhaps TRBD1 (6 bases). The germline V and J ends were trimmed by 4 bases and 4 bases, with 20 bases remaining between them. The CDR3 is 16 amino acids. The germline V gene has CDR1 MNHNS and CDR2 SASEGT.

The CDR3 DNA is TGTGCCAGCTCACCCGTGGCGACCGTTGGAGGGGCAGCCTCCGAGCAGTACTTC. It is translated as CASSPVATVGGAASEQYF. This chain joins TRBV18 and TRBJ2-7, with D maybe TRBD2 (6 bases). The V and J ends lost 3 bases and 6 bases respectively, with 27 bases between them. The CDR3 loop spans 18 amino acids. The V gene's germline CDR1 is KGHSH and CDR2 LQKENI.

The chain has TRBV20-1 and TRBJ1-2, with D possibly TRBD1 on 5 matching bases. Germline V lookup: CDR1 DFQATT, CDR2 SNEGSKA (reference sequence). The CDR3 has 11 residues. V lost 3 bases, J lost 7 bases, and 9 bases lay in between. The CDR3 sequence is CSASVGLGYTF. CDR3 bases: TGCAGTGCTAGTGTGGGGCTTGGCTACACCTTC.

This rearrangement joins TRBV19 to TRBJ1-5; TRBD1 is a possible D gene (5 bases). The length of the CDR3 is 15 residues. V gave up 7 bases and J gave up 2 bases, with 15 bases separating them. Germline V gene lookup returns CDR1 LNHDA and CDR2 SQIVND (reference sequence). The CDR3 nucleotides read TGTGCCAGTAACACACGGGTAGGGGGCAATCAGCCCCAGCATTTT. This gives the protein CASNTRVGGNQPQHF.

This chain connects TRBV7-3 to TRBJ1-1; D gene unclear. V gave up 1 base and J gave up 4 bases, with 7 bases separating them. The CDR3 is 13 residues long. CDR1 and CDR2 (germline): SGHTA, FQGTGA. CDR3 sequence (DNA): TGTGCCAGCAGCTTAATGGGCAGCACTGAAGCTTTCTTT. Amino acid sequence: CASSLMGSTEAFF. Full variable domain (outside the CDR3, taken from reference TRBV7-3 and TRBJ1-1): GAGVSQTPSNKVTEKGKYVELRCDPISGHTALYWYRQSLGQGPEFLIYFQGTGAADDSGLPNDRFFAVRPEGSVSTLKIQRTERGDSAVYLCASSLMGSTEAFFGQGTRLTVV.

The chain has TRBV5-1 and TRBJ2-5; 13 bases match TRBD2. V lost 4 bases, J lost 5 bases, and 5 bases stayed unmatched. Germline CDR1 is SGHRS and CDR2 is YFSETQ. This CDR3 is built from 15 residues. Here the CDR3 DNA reads TGCGCCAGCAGCCAATCGACTAGCGGGAGGGAGACCCAGTACTTC. This translates into CASSQSTSGRETQYF.

This clone was detected a few times. The chain has TRBV15 and TRBJ2-5; TRBD1 agrees at 10 bases. With 6 bases clipped from V and 3 bases from J, the junction kept 1 base outside the gene matches. This CDR3 has 13 amino acids. Germline V gene data show CDR1 as LNHNV and CDR2 as YYDKDF (reference sequence). For the CDR3, the DNA is TGTGCCACCAGAGGGACAGGGGAAGAGACCCAGTACTTC. It translates to CATRGTGEETQYF.

The rearrangement joins TRBV5-1 to TRBJ2-7; possibly TRBD1 or TRBD2 for D (5 bases each). Germline V gives CDR1 SGHRS, CDR2 YFSETQ. V gave up 0 bases and J gave up 2 bases, with 9 bases separating them. The CDR3 runs to 14 residues. CDR3 bases: TGCGCCAGCAGCTTGGGGGACCGAACCTACGAGCAGTACTTC. Amino acids: CASSLGDRTYEQYF.

Concerning this clone itself: This sample includes further DNA sequences coding for the same CDR3. The genes are TRBV2 and TRBJ2-7; D not resolved. The CDR3 is made up of 13 amino acids. The germline V gene encodes CDR1 SNHLY and CDR2 FYNNEI. V dropped 4 bases and J dropped 0 bases, with 7 bases sitting between them. CDR3 DNA sequence: TGTGCCAGCAGTGGAGGTATCTCCTACGAGCAGTACTTC. As protein: CASSGGISYEQYF. Together with reference TRBV2 and TRBJ2-7, the CDR3 gives the full variable domain: EPEVTQTPSHQVTQMGQEVILRCVPISNHLYFYWYRQILGQKVEFLVSFYNNEISEKSEIFDDQFSVERPDGSNFTLKIRSTKLEDSAMYFCASSGGISYEQYFGPGTRLTVT.

This clone turned up a few times. The chain links TRBV30 to TRBJ1-1; D may be TRBD1 (5 bases). The V end was cut by 4 bases, the J end by 3 bases, with 21 bases between. CDR1 is GTSNPN, CDR2 SVGIG, per germline (reference sequence). The CDR3 extends over 16 amino acids. The CDR3 DNA sequence: TGTGCCTGGATACCCCGACTAGGGACGGTCTACACTGAAGCTTTCTTT. Translation gives CAWIPRLGTVYTEAFF. Using reference TRBV30 and TRBJ1-1 for the parts outside the CDR3, the full variable domain is SQTIHQWPATLVQPVGSPLSLECTVEGTSNPNLYWYRQAAGRGLQLLFYSVGIGQISSEVPQNLSASRPQDRQFILSSKKLLLSDSGFYLCAWIPRLGTVYTEAFFGQGTRLTVV.

The chain couples TRBV27 to TRBJ2-3; the D gene could be TRBD1 or TRBD2 (7 bases each). This CDR3 spans 17 amino acids. Germline V gene sequence: CDR1 MNHEY, CDR2 SMNVEV (reference sequence). V was pared by 5 bases and J by 5 bases, with 23 bases between. CDR3 nucleotide sequence: TGTGCCAGCAGTGCAAGACTAGCCCCCAGGGGGGGAGATACGCAGTATTTT. This gives the protein CASSARLAPRGGDTQYF.

The J gene is TRBJ2-5, the V gene TRBV5-1; 7 bases line up with TRBD1. Germline V lookup: CDR1 SGHRS, CDR2 YFSETQ. The ends lost 5 bases at V and 4 bases at J; junction bases unmatched: 8. CDR3 size: 14 residues. The CDR3 is CASRTGKLGETQYF. The CDR3 DNA is TGCGCCAGCAGGACAGGGAAATTGGGAGAGACCCAGTACTTC.

J is TRBJ1-5 and V is TRBV5-6; TRBD1 might be the D (6 bases). Trimming pared 5 bases from V and 4 bases from J, leaving 10 bases between. Germline V lookup: CDR1 SGHDT, CDR2 YYEEEE. The CDR3 is 13 amino acids. Written as DNA, the CDR3 is TGTGCCAGCAGTAAGGACAGAAATCAGCCCCAGCATTTT. Protein sequence: CASSKDRNQPQHF.

About this clone: A read error may be the cause here, since a much bigger clone is one base away. Other DNA sequences in the same sample also yield this CDR3. The gene calls are TRBV7-9 and TRBJ2-2; D gene uncertain. The V gene's germline CDR1 is SEHNR and CDR2 FQNEAQ (reference sequence). The CDR3 has 12 amino acids. Trimming left V 2 bases short and J 5 bases short, with 3 bases between. DNA for the CDR3: TGTGCCAGCAGCTTATCAACCGGGGAGCTGTTTTTT. Translated: CASSLSTGELFF.

This clone appeared a few times. Different DNA sequences within this sample yield the same CDR3. This chain links TRBV5-4 with TRBJ2-3; D could derive from TRBD1 or TRBD2 (5 bases each). This CDR3 is 16 amino acids long. Germline CDR1 SGHNT, CDR2 YYREEE (reference sequence). V dropped 4 bases and J dropped 2 bases, with 17 bases sitting between them. DNA for the CDR3: TGTGCCAGCAGCCCCGGGACCACACTTCTCACAGATACGCAGTATTTT. Its translation: CASSPGTTLLTDTQYF.

J is TRBJ2-5 and V is TRBV10-3; D not certain. CDR3 length: 13 residues. Between the trimmed V and J ends, which lost 4 bases and 1 base, there was a span of 7 bases. Germline CDR1 ENHRY, CDR2 SYGVKD. The CDR3 DNA reads as TGTGCCATCAGTGGTGACACCCAAGAGACCCAGTACTTC. It codes for CAISGDTQETQYF.

The rearrangement joins TRBV7-2 to TRBJ2-7; 8 nucleotides align to TRBD1. The CDR3 is 14 amino acids. The junction had 6 bases not matched to a gene; V was cut back by 1 base and J by 7 bases. Germline CDR1 is SGHTA and CDR2 is FQGNSA. CDR3 protein: CASSLESGGGEQYF. The CDR3 DNA follows: TGTGCCAGCAGCTTAGAATCAGGGGGCGGGGAGCAGTACTTC.

This chain uses TRBV5-1 with TRBJ2-2, with D uncertain. The germline V gene has CDR1 SGHRS and CDR2 YFSETQ. The CDR3 is 14 residues long. With 2 bases removed from V and 2 bases from J, the gap between germline ends came to 7 bases. DNA of the CDR3: TGCGCCAGCAGCTTCCGACCTAACACCGGGGAGCTGTTTTTT. This encodes CASSFRPNTGELFF.

This clone was detected only once. The rearrangement links TRBV9 to TRBJ2-1; D not resolved. There are 14 residues in the CDR3. Trimming pared 0 bases from V and 7 bases from J, leaving 11 bases between. Germline CDR1 is SGDLS and CDR2 is YYNGEE. In nucleotides, the CDR3 is TGTGCCAGCAGCGTAGGGCCAGTTTGGAATGAGCAGTTCTTC. This sequence encodes CASSVGPVWNEQFF.

V usage is TRBV5-1 and J usage is TRBJ2-3; the match to TRBD2 covers 11 bases. CDR3 size: 17 residues. Germline-derived CDR1 and CDR2 are SGHRS and YFSETQ. Trimming at V came to 0 bases and at J to 1 base, leaving 4 bases not matched to a gene. The chain's CDR3 is CASSLDSSGRGTDTQYF. DNA for the CDR3: TGCGCCAGCAGCTTGGACAGTAGCGGGAGGGGCACAGATACGCAGTATTTT.